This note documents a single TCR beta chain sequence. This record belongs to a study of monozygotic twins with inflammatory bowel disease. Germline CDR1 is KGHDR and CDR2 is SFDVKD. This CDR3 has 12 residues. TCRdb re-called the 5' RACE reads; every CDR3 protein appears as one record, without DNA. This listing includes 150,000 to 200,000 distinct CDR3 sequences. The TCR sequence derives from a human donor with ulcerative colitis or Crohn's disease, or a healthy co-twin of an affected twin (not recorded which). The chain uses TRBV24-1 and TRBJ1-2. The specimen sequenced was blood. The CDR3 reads CATSFENYGYTF.